This T cell receptor beta chain was identified during a study of T-cell memory formation after mild COVID-19. CDR3 size: 16 residues. Trimming shortened V by 4 bases and J by 5 bases, and 17 bases separated the two germline ends. Germline CDR1 is SGHAT and CDR2 is FQDESV (reference sequence). This clonotype was found many times. TCRdb re-called the 5' RACE reads through MiXCR, storing one row per CDR3 protein. The sample gives 150,000 to 200,000 distinct CDR3 sequences, more than 9% of which show up once; 3.5% to 4% is in the top ten. V and J are TRBV11-1 and TRBJ2-2; D is perhaps TRBD1 (5 bases). The material sequenced was PBMCs or a T cell subset sorted from them (not recorded which). The sequence was obtained from a man aged 18 to 35 who had mild COVID-19 (a few samples of this study predate the infection). Cell type and time point are not known. The CDR3 loop reads CASSSDMGLSTGELFF. The CDR3 DNA follows: TGTGCCAGCAGCTCGGACATGGGCCTCTCAACCGGGGAGCTGTTTTTT.